The clone carrying this TCR beta chain was observed many times. Antigen: not known. This sample is part of a study of T-cell reconstitution after alpha-beta-depleted transplantation in children. Overall study results and limits: Surviving thymic progenitors and recipient T cells were the source of high TCRbeta diversity at day 60 in some patients. About two months after transplant, alpha-beta T cells reportedly came from several hundred expanded graft clones. T-cell counts and diversity at one year post-transplant came mainly from newly produced T cells.

The library targeted TCRbeta and was prepared with unique molecular identifiers. TCRdb analysed the PCR reads with MiXCR anew, one entry per CDR3 protein. The sample records hundreds of thousands of distinct CDR3 sequences, around 13% being singletons. The receptor comes from a girl aged 2 to 10 with congenital amegakaryocytic thrombocytopenia, due to receive a stem cell transplant. Sequencing was performed on PBMCs, taken before TCRalphabeta/CD19-depleted stem cell transplant.

The CDR3 sequence: CASSQGTGEGQPQHF. The CDR3 DNA is TGCGCCAGCAGTCAGGGGACAGGGGAGGGACAGCCCCAGCATTTT. This chain links TRBV5-1 with TRBJ1-5; TRBD1 aligns across 10 bases. This CDR3 contains 15 residues. Germline V gene data show CDR1 as SGHRS and CDR2 as YFSETQ. After removal of 5 bases from V and 7 bases from J, the junction contained 9 bases not matched to a gene.